This entry is about one T cell receptor beta chain. The sample belongs to a study of cytomegalovirus exposure and HLA in healthy donors. At the level of the study: Both the approximately 130 validation repertoires and the 550 to 750 first-cohort repertoires used the same platform, as reported by a later analysis.

TCRdb's table, derived via immunoSEQ multiplex PCR, lists solely in-frame clones and lacks some. The sample carries about 240,000 clones, 80% to 90% recorded once. Germline V gives CDR1 SQVTM, CDR2 ANQGSEA. The CDR3 runs 13 residues. Trimming removed 7 bases at V and 2 bases at J, with 13 bases between. The validation cohort, a group of 120 subjects, included the donors and was separate from the roughly 670-subject first cohort. This sequence was found in a man between 18 and 35 years old in good health and CMV-seronegative. The sequencing sample was made of PBMCs. The gene calls are TRBV29-1 and TRBJ2-3; D possibly corresponds to TRBD1 (7 bases). CDR3 protein: CSAGGYYTDTQYF. CDR3 DNA: TGCAGCGCAGGGGGGTACTACACAGATACGCAGTATTTT.